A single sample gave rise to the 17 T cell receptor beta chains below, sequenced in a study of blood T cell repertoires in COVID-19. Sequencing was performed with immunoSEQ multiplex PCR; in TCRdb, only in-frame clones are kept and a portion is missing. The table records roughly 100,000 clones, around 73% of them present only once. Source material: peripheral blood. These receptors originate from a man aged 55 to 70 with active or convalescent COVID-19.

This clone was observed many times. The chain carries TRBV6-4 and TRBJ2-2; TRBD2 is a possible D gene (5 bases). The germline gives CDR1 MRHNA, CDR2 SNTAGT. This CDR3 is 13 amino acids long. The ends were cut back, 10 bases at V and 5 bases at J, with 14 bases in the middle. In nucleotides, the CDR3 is TGTGCCACCAGAAAAACGGGGACCGGGGAGCTGTTTTTT. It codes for CATRKTGTGELFF.

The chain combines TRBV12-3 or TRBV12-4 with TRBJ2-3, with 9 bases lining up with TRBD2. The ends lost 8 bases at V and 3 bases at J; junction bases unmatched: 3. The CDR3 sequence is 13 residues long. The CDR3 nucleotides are TGTGCCAGCCGCGGACTAGCGACAGATACGCAGTATTTT. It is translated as CASRGLATDTQYF.

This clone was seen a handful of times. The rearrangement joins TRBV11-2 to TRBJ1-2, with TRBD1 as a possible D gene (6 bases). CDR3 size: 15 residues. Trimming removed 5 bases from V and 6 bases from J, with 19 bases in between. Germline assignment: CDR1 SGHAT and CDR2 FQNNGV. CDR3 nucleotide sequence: TGTGCCAGCAGCCCCCTACATGGGGGCGATCATGGCTACACCTTC. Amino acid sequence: CASSPLHGGDHGYTF.

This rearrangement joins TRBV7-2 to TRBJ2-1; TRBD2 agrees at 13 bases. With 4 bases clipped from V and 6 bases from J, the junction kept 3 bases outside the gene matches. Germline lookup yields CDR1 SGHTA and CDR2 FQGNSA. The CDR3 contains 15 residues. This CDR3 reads CASSYTSGRANEQFF. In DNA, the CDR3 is TGTGCCAGCAGCTATACTAGCGGGAGGGCCAATGAGCAGTTCTTC.

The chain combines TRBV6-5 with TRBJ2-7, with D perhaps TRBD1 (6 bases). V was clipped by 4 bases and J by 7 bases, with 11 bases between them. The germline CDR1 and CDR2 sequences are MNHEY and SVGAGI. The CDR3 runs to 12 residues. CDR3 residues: CASSLVQGEQYV. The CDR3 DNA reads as TGTGCCAGCAGTTTGGTCCAGGGGGAGCAGTACGTC.

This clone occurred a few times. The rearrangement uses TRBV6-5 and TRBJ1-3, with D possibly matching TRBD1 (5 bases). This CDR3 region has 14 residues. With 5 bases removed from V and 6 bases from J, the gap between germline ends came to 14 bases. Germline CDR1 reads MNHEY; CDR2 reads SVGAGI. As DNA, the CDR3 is TGTGCCAGCAGTCCCGACAGCCTCGCAAACACCATATATTTT. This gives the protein CASSPDSLANTIYF.

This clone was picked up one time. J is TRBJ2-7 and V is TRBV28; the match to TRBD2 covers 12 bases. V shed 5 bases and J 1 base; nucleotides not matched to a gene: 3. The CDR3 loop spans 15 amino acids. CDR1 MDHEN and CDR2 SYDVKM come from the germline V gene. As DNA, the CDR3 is TGTGCCAGCAGTCTAGCGGGAGGGCCGTCCTACGAGCAGTACGTC. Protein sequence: CASSLAGGPSYEQYV.

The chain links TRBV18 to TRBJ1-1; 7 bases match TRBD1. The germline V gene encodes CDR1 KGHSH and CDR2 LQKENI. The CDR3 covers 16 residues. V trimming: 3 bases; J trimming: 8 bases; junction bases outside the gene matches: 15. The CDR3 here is CASSPEALGTVGEAFF. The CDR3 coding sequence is TGTGCCAGCTCACCCGAGGCCCTTGGGACAGTTGGGGAAGCTTTCTTT.

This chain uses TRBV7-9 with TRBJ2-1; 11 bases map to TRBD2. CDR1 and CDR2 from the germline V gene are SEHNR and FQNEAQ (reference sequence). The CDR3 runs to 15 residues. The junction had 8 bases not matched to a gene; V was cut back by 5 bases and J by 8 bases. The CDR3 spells CASSRTSGSYDEQFF. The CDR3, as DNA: TGTGCCAGCAGCCGCACTAGCGGGAGTTATGATGAGCAGTTCTTC.

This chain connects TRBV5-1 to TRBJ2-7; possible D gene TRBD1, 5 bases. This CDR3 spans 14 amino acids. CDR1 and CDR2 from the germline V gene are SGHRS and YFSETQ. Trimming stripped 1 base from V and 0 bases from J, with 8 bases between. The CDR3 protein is CASSLQGNSYEQYF. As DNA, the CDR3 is TGCGCCAGCAGCTTGCAGGGTAACTCCTACGAGCAGTACTTC.

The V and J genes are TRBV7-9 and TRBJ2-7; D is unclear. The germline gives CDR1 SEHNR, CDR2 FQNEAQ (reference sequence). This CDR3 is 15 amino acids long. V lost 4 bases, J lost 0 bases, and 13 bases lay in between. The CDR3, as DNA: TGTGCCAGCAGCTCAGGCCCTCAAAGCTCCTACGAGCAGTACGTC. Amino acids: CASSSGPQSSYEQYV.

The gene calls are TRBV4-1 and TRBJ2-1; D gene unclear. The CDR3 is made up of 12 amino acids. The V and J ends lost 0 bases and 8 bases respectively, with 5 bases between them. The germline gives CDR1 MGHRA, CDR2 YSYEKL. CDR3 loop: CASSQDFYEQFF. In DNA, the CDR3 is TGCGCCAGCAGCCAAGACTTTTATGAGCAGTTCTTC.

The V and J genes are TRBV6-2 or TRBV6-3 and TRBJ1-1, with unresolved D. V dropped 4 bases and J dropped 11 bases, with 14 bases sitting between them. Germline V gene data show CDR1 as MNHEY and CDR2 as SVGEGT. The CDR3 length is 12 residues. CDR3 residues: CASSFGGLKAFF. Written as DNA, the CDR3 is TGTGCCAGCAGTTTCGGAGGACTTAAGGCTTTCTTT.

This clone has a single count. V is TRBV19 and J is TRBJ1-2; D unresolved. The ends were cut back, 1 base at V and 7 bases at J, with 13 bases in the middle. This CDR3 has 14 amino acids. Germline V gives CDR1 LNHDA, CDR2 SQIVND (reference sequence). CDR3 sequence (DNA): TGTGCCAGTAGTATAGCTGTTGGGCCGGTTGGCTACACCTTC. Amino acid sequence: CASSIAVGPVGYTF.

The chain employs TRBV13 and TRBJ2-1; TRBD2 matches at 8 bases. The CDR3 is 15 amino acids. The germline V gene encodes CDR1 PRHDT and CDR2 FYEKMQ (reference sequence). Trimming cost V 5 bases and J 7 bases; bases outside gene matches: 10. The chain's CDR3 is CASSPTSGVRNEQFF. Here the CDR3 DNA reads TGTGCCAGCAGCCCTACTAGCGGAGTTCGGAATGAGCAGTTCTTC.

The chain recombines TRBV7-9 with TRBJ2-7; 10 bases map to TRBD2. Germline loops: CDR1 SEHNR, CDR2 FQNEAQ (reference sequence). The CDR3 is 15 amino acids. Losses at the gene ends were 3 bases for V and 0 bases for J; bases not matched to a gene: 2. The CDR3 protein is CASSFTSGTSYEQYF. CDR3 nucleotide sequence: TGTGCCAGCAGCTTCACTAGCGGGACCTCCTACGAGCAGTACTTC. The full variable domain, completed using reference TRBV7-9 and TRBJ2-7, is DTGVSQNPRHKITKRGQNVTFRCDPISEHNRLYWYRQTLGQGPEFLTYFQNEAQLEKSRLLSDRFSAERPKGSFSTLEIQRTEQGDSAMYLCASSFTSGTSYEQYFGPGTRLTVT.

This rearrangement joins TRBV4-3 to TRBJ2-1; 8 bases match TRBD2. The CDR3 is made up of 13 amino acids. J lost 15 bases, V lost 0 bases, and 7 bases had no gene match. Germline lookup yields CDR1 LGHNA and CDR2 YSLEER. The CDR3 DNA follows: TGCGCCAGCAGCCAAGATCAGCGGGAGAAGCCGTTCTTC. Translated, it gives CASSQDQREKPFF.